The 28 T cell receptor beta chains presented below share a single source sample, sequenced in a study of shared clonotypes between healthy human individuals. Assay: immunoSEQ multiplex PCR; the TCRdb copy retains only in-frame clones and omits some. Of 600,000 to 750,000 clones detected, 72% appear once; the ten largest clones hold under 2%. The sequencing sample was made of memory CD4+ T cells sorted from blood. The subset was: CD45RA-negative fraction. The receptors stem from a woman between 25 and 40 years old in good health.

The rearrangement joins TRBV5-1 to TRBJ1-1, with D possibly being TRBD1 (5 bases). This CDR3 region has 14 residues. V was clipped by 4 bases and J by 4 bases, with 14 bases between them. CDR1 and CDR2 from the germline V gene are SGHRS and YFSETQ. CDR3 DNA sequence: TGCGCCAGCAGCGCAAGCGCGGGGGTCACTGAAGCTTTCTTT. Its protein is CASSASAGVTEAFF. The full variable domain, its missing parts supplied by reference TRBV5-1 and TRBJ1-1, is KAGVTQTPRYLIKTRGQQVTLSCSPISGHRSVSWYQQTPGQGLQFLFEYFSETQRNKGNFPGRFSGRQFSNSRSEMNVSTLELGDSALYLCASSASAGVTEAFFGQGTRLTVV.

The sample holds many counts of this clone. V gene TRBV28 combines with J gene TRBJ2-5; 9 bases match TRBD2. Germline V gene lookup returns CDR1 MDHEN and CDR2 SYDVKM. The CDR3 contains 13 residues. Losses at the gene ends were 5 bases for V and 5 bases for J; bases not matched to a gene: 3. The chain's CDR3 is CASSLLAGETQYF. CDR3 bases: TGTGCCAGCAGTCTCCTAGCGGGGGAGACCCAGTACTTC.

The V and J genes are TRBV7-2 and TRBJ2-3, with 10 bases identical to TRBD2. Losses at the gene ends were 2 bases for V and 4 bases for J; bases not matched to a gene: 12. Germline CDR1 is SGHTA and CDR2 is FQGNSA. CDR3 size: 18 residues. The CDR3 DNA reads as TGTGCCAGCAGCTTACTACCCCCGGGACTAGCGTTCGCAGATACGCAGTATTTT. This translates into CASSLLPPGLAFADTQYF.

This chain's CDR3 is CASSVREAPIEQYF. The CDR3 nucleotides read TGTGCCAGCAGTGTGCGGGAGGCCCCTATCGAGCAGTACTTC. The J gene is TRBJ2-7, the V gene TRBV28, with 8 bases that match TRBD2. Germline CDR1 and CDR2: MDHEN and SYDVKM. The CDR3 runs to 14 residues. Trimming removed 5 bases from V and 6 bases from J; junction bases left unmatched: 9. The whole variable domain, remainder taken from reference TRBV28 and TRBJ2-7, is DVKVTQSSRYLVKRTGEKVFLECVQDMDHENMFWYRQDPGLGLRLIYFSYDVKMKEKGDIPEGYSVSREKKERFSLILESASTNQTSMYLCASSVREAPIEQYFGPGTRLTVT.

The chain couples TRBV19 to TRBJ1-2; D might be TRBD1 (5 bases). V lost 6 bases, J lost 8 bases, and 19 bases lay in between. CDR1 and CDR2 (germline): LNHDA, SQIVND (reference sequence). This CDR3 contains 14 residues. CDR3 in amino acids: CASRTVETVFGYTF. Here the CDR3 DNA reads TGTGCCAGTAGGACCGTAGAGACAGTATTCGGCTACACCTTC.

This chain connects TRBV29-1 to TRBJ1-4; D is unresolved. Trimming pared 4 bases from V and 6 bases from J, leaving 12 bases between. This CDR3 region has 13 residues. Per the germline V gene, CDR1 is SQVTM and CDR2 is ANQGSEA. CDR3 loop: CSVGRGPDEKLFF. The CDR3 nucleotides are TGCAGCGTTGGGCGGGGTCCGGATGAAAAACTGTTTTTT.

The CDR3 bases are TGTGCCAGCAGTTTCACCGGTCGGAACACTGAAGCTTTCTTT. It is translated as CASSFTGRNTEAFF. The chain has TRBV28 and TRBJ1-1; D is ambiguous. This CDR3 region has 14 residues. V lost 3 bases, J lost 1 base, and 9 bases lay in between. Per the germline V gene, CDR1 is MDHEN and CDR2 is SYDVKM. Full variable domain (remainder filled in from reference TRBV28 and TRBJ1-1): DVKVTQSSRYLVKRTGEKVFLECVQDMDHENMFWYRQDPGLGLRLIYFSYDVKMKEKGDIPEGYSVSREKKERFSLILESASTNQTSMYLCASSFTGRNTEAFFGQGTRLTVV.

The rearrangement uses TRBV28 and TRBJ1-5; weak D call: TRBD1 (5 bases). The CDR3 contains 16 residues. Germline loops: CDR1 MDHEN, CDR2 SYDVKM. V lost 7 bases and J 9 bases, leaving 25 bases between the germline ends. CDR3: CASTQSRGLGIRPQHF. CDR3 nucleotides: TGTGCCAGCACCCAATCGAGGGGCCTCGGTATTCGGCCCCAGCATTTT.

The rearrangement joins TRBV7-2 to TRBJ1-5; no reliable D call. The CDR3 runs 15 residues. Deletions cut 2 bases from V and 0 bases from J, with 8 bases between. The germline V gene has CDR1 SGHTA and CDR2 FQGNSA. The CDR3 loop is CASSLTWVSNQPQHF. In DNA form, the CDR3 reads TGTGCCAGCAGCTTAACTTGGGTTAGCAATCAGCCCCAGCATTTT.

V is TRBV11-2 and J is TRBJ2-7; possibly TRBD2 for D (6 bases). Trimming left V 2 bases short and J 0 bases short, with 8 bases between. Germline-derived CDR1 and CDR2 are SGHAT and FQNNGV. There are 14 residues in the CDR3. CDR3: CASSLRGLSYEQYF. The CDR3, as DNA: TGTGCCAGCAGCTTAAGGGGACTCTCCTACGAGCAGTACTTC.

This clone occurred a few times. The chain carries TRBV7-2 and TRBJ1-1, with D hard to call. The CDR3 runs 13 residues. Trimming left V 0 bases short and J 1 base short, with 3 bases between. CDR1 and CDR2 from the germline V gene are SGHTA and FQGNSA. The CDR3 coding sequence is TGTGCCAGCAGCTTAGCCAGGAACACTGAAGCTTTCTTT. It yields the protein CASSLARNTEAFF.

Of note for this clone: The same CDR3 is also encoded by other DNA sequences in this sample. The V and J genes are TRBV5-1 and TRBJ2-1; D remains unclear. This CDR3 comprises 15 residues. Germline V CDR1 and CDR2: SGHRS, YFSETQ. The germline V and J ends were trimmed by 1 base and 0 bases, with 8 bases remaining between them. CDR3 protein: CASSLSSSSYNEQFF. The CDR3 region has the DNA TGCGCCAGCAGCTTGTCTAGTAGCTCCTACAATGAGCAGTTCTTC.

The gene calls are TRBV4-2 and TRBJ1-1, with unresolved D. The germline V gene has CDR1 LGHNA and CDR2 YNFKEQ. The CDR3 totals 16 residues. V dropped 5 bases and J dropped 4 bases, with 20 bases sitting between them. The CDR3 DNA is TGTGCCAGCAGCTTGGGAAACGGTTTAGATGGCACTGAAGCTTTCTTT. This codes for CASSLGNGLDGTEAFF.

The V gene is TRBV25-1, the J gene TRBJ2-7; no definite D call. CDR1 is MGHDK and CDR2 is SYGVNS in the germline V gene. V lost 5 bases and J 7 bases, leaving 6 bases between the germline ends. The CDR3 totals 10 residues. CDR3 DNA sequence: TGTGCCAGCAGTTCGGTGGAGCAGTACTTC. Its translation: CASSSVEQYF.

The table lists this clone with a few counts. This chain connects TRBV7-3 to TRBJ2-3, with D possibly being TRBD2 (6 bases). V was clipped by 4 bases and J by 1 base, with 12 bases between them. The CDR3 loop spans 15 amino acids. CDR1 and CDR2 (germline): SGHTA, FQGTGA. The CDR3 nucleotides read TGTGCCAGCAGCTCCGCAGCGGGCCGCACAGATACGCAGTATTTT. Its translation is CASSSAAGRTDTQYF.

This chain uses TRBV28 with TRBJ1-2, with D possibly TRBD1 on 6 matching bases. V shed 6 bases and J shed 4 bases, with 18 bases lying between them. CDR3 length equals 15 residues. Germline CDR1 reads MDHEN; CDR2 reads SYDVKM. The CDR3 protein is CASSPPLSGAYGYTF. CDR3 nucleotides: TGTGCCAGCAGCCCCCCGTTGTCGGGGGCCTATGGCTACACCTTC.

This clone has a handful of counts. The rearrangement joins TRBV7-2 to TRBJ2-7; D assignment may be TRBD1 or TRBD2 (6 bases each). CDR1 SGHTA and CDR2 FQGNSA come from the germline V gene. The germline V and J ends were trimmed by 1 base and 7 bases, with 20 bases remaining between them. This CDR3 contains 16 residues. The CDR3 protein is CASSLDVGRGDEEQYF. CDR3 nucleotides: TGTGCCAGCAGCTTAGATGTTGGTAGGGGGGACGAGGAGCAGTACTTC.

This clone was observed a handful of times. The chain links TRBV6-1 to TRBJ1-3; no firm D call. Germline V gene data show CDR1 as MNHNS and CDR2 as SASEGT. V was pared by 4 bases and J by 8 bases, with 12 bases between. This CDR3 is built from 13 residues. The CDR3 nucleotides are TGTGCCAGCAGTGGGCTTGTGGCGTACACCATATATTTT. It yields the protein CASSGLVAYTIYF.

This clone was found a few times. The CDR3 is CASSSPWGTTLHRGTDTQYF. For the CDR3, the DNA is TGTGCCAGCAGTTCCCCCTGGGGGACTACCTTACATCGAGGCACAGATACGCAGTATTTT. The rearrangement joins TRBV28 to TRBJ2-3; TRBD2 aligns across 7 bases. Germline V gene sequence: CDR1 MDHEN, CDR2 SYDVKM. V shed 4 bases, J shed 1 base, and the junction held 20 bases outside the gene matches. The CDR3 consists of 20 residues. The full variable domain, completed using reference TRBV28 and TRBJ2-3, is DVKVTQSSRYLVKRTGEKVFLECVQDMDHENMFWYRQDPGLGLRLIYFSYDVKMKEKGDIPEGYSVSREKKERFSLILESASTNQTSMYLCASSSPWGTTLHRGTDTQYFGPGTRLTVL.

The chain has TRBV11-2 and TRBJ2-2; no firm D call. V was pared by 2 bases and J by 6 bases, with 10 bases between. CDR1 and CDR2 from the germline V gene are SGHAT and FQNNGV. The CDR3 is 14 amino acids. DNA for the CDR3: TGTGCCAGCAGCTTACAAAGCTTGGCCGGGGAGCTGTTTTTT. Its protein is CASSLQSLAGELFF.

This chain joins TRBV7-9 and TRBJ1-1, with TRBD1 matching over 8 bases. The CDR3 sequence is 15 residues long. The V segment lost 1 base and the J segment 6 bases; nucleotides outside the gene matches: 7. Germline values: CDR1 SEHNR, CDR2 FQNEAQ (reference sequence). CDR3: CASSLGTGGNPEAFF. The CDR3, as DNA: TGTGCCAGCAGCTTAGGAACAGGGGGTAACCCTGAAGCTTTCTTT.

J is TRBJ2-7 and V is TRBV28; 8 positions agree with TRBD2. J lost 5 bases, V lost 6 bases, and 9 bases had no gene match. CDR3 length: 14 amino acids. Germline V lookup: CDR1 MDHEN, CDR2 SYDVKM. DNA for the CDR3: TGTGCCAGCAGCACCGGGACTAGGATACACGAGCAGTACTTC. It translates to CASSTGTRIHEQYF. Looking up the rest from reference TRBV28 and TRBJ2-7 gives the full variable domain: DVKVTQSSRYLVKRTGEKVFLECVQDMDHENMFWYRQDPGLGLRLIYFSYDVKMKEKGDIPEGYSVSREKKERFSLILESASTNQTSMYLCASSTGTRIHEQYFGPGTRLTVT.

V is TRBV5-1 and J is TRBJ2-2, with D uncertain. Trimming removed 3 bases at V and 1 base at J, with 4 bases between. Germline V CDR1 and CDR2: SGHRS, YFSETQ. This CDR3 is built from 13 residues. DNA for the CDR3: TGCGCCAGCAGCTCCCTGAACACCGGGGAGCTGTTTTTT. This gives the protein CASSSLNTGELFF.

This clone has a single count. This sequence joins TRBV2 and TRBJ2-7; 8 bases match TRBD1. This CDR3 spans 16 amino acids. In germline, CDR1 is SNHLY, CDR2 FYNNEI. V trimming: 5 bases; J trimming: 6 bases; junction bases outside the gene matches: 15. The CDR3 DNA is TGTGCCAGCAGTCGGTCACTACAGGGGGTCTTAATCGAGCAGTACTTC. Its translation is CASSRSLQGVLIEQYF.

V is TRBV29-1 and J is TRBJ2-1; 14 nucleotides align to TRBD2. V shed 7 bases and J 0 bases; nucleotides not matched to a gene: 5. The germline gives CDR1 SQVTM, CDR2 ANQGSEA. The length of the CDR3 is 16 residues. The DNA for the CDR3 is TGCAGCGCCGGACTAGCGGGAGGCTCCTCCTACAATGAGCAGTTCTTC. Translated: CSAGLAGGSSYNEQFF.

V and J are TRBV7-8 and TRBJ2-7; perhaps TRBD1 as D (7 bases). This CDR3 comprises 18 residues. V lost 2 bases, J lost 1 base, and 21 bases lay in between. Germline loops: CDR1 SGHVS, CDR2 FQNEAQ. CDR3 sequence reads: CASSLLWLAGQNSYEQYF. CDR3 DNA: TGTGCCAGCAGCTTACTCTGGCTGGCGGGACAGAATTCCTACGAGCAGTACTTC.

This chain joins TRBV9 and TRBJ1-6; no reliable D call. This CDR3 is built from 14 residues. Per the germline V gene, CDR1 is SGDLS and CDR2 is YYNGEE. V dropped 0 bases and J dropped 2 bases, with 3 bases sitting between them. The CDR3 spells CASSVGTYNSPLHF. CDR3 DNA sequence: TGTGCCAGCAGCGTAGGGACCTATAATTCACCCCTCCACTTT.

The V gene is TRBV15, the J gene TRBJ1-1; TRBD1 matches 7 bases. The CDR3 consists of 16 residues. V dropped 3 bases and J dropped 6; count of bases not matched to a gene: 13. Germline V gene lookup returns CDR1 LNHNV and CDR2 YYDKDF (reference sequence). Here the CDR3 DNA reads TGTGCCACCAGCAGGGGCACCAGGGGGGCGTTGTCTGAAGCTTTCTTT. Translated: CATSRGTRGALSEAFF.